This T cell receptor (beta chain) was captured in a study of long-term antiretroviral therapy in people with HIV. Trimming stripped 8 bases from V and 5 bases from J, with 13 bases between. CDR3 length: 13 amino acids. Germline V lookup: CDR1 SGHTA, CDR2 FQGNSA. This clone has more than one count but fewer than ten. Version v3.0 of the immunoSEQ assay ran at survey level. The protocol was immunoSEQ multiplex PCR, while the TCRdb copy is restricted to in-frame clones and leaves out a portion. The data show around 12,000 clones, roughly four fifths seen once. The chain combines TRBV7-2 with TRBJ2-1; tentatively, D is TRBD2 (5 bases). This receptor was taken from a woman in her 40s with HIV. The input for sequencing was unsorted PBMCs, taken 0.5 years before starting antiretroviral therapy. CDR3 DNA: TGTGCCAGCGTTCGGGATCGGAACAATGAGCAGTTCTTC. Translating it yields CASVRDRNNEQFF. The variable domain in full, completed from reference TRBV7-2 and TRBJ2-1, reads GAGVSQSPSNKVTEKGKDVELRCDPISGHTALYWYRQSLGQGLEFLIYFQGNSAPDKSGLPSDRFSAERTGGSVSTLTIQRTQQEDSAVYLCASVRDRNNEQFFGPGTRLTVL.